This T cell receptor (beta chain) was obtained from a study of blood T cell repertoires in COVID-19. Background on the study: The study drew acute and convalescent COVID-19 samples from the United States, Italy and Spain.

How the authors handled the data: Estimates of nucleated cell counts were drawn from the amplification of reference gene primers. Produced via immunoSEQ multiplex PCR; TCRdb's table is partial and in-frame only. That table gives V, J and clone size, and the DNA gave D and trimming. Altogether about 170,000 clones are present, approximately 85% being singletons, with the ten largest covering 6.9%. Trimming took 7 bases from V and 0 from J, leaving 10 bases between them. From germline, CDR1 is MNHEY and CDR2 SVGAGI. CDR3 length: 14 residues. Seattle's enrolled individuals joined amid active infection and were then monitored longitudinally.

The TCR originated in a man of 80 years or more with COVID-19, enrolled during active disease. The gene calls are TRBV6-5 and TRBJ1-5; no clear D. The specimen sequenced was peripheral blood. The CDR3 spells CASKPGSSNQPQHF. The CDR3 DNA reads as TGTGCCAGCAAGCCCGGGAGTAGCAATCAGCCCCAGCATTTT.